The rows below give T cell receptor beta chains drawn from one sample of a study of cytomegalovirus exposure and HLA in healthy donors. Profiling relied on immunoSEQ multiplex PCR, and the TCRdb table lists in-frame clones only, not all of them. Altogether about 110,000 clones are present, about 75% being singletons, with the ten largest covering about 2.3%. Sequenced input: PBMCs. The receptors come from a man in his forties in good health and CMV-seronegative. CDR3s include the opening cysteine and the closing phenylalanine or tryptophan. Each record gives: clone size, V gene, J gene, CDR3 protein. Clone size is not always given. Where it is, it says once, few, many or a class for expanded clones.

>-|TRBV6-5|TRBJ1-4
CASSYSGDIGEKLFF
>-|TRBV18|TRBJ1-3
CASSPQGSSGNTIYF
>-|TRBV6-6|TRBJ1-2
CASSRTGNTNYGYTF
>-|TRBV2|TRBJ2-3
CASSLDRGGTDTQYF
>-|TRBV5-1|TRBJ2-1
CASSLGAGGLNEQFF
>-|TRBV27|TRBJ2-7
CASSFLAGQFYEQYF
>few|TRBV2|TRBJ1-6
CASSEGQPYNSPLHF
>-|TRBV19|TRBJ1-5
CASSEDGELNQPQHF
>few|TRBV19|TRBJ1-2
CASSIVQNYGYTF
>-|TRBV4-1|-
CASSQDERQGYYEQYF
>-|TRBV2|TRBJ2-3
CASSEDGGDTDTQYF
>-|TRBV6-6|TRBJ1-4
CASSPGIITNEKLFF
>-|TRBV7-9|TRBJ2-1
CASSLGASENEQFF
>-|TRBV10-3|TRBJ1-6
CAARGGGGNSPLHF
>few|TRBV11-2|TRBJ2-3
CASSLTGSKRGGTDTQYF
>-|TRBV18|TRBJ2-6
CASSPSPRSGANVLTF
>-|TRBV29-1|TRBJ1-2
CSVRTTGGYTF
>-|TRBV2|TRBJ2-2
CASRGLALNTGELFF
>-|TRBV14|TRBJ2-3
CASSQIGRDTQYF
>once|TRBV6-1|TRBJ1-2
CASIQGQLANYGYTF
>-|TRBV7-6|TRBJ2-1
CASSSPGSGTYNEQFF
>-|TRBV2|TRBJ2-7
CASSEFPGLSEQYF
>once|TRBV5-1|TRBJ2-1
CASSQGLAGGNEQFF
>-|TRBV2|TRBJ1-5
CASRGDRPNQPQHF
>-|TRBV7-2|TRBJ2-1
CASSLNHRGSYNEQFF
>-|TRBV4-1|TRBJ2-7
CASSQDRSGGYEQYF
>-|TRBV5-4|TRBJ2-3
CASSLDLAGTDTQYF
>-|TRBV7-8|TRBJ2-7
CASSPNYPQHEQYF
>few|TRBV5-6|TRBJ2-1
CASSLGGNEQFF
>few|TRBV11-1|TRBJ2-5
CASSLGGYSQETQYF
>few|TRBV6-5|TRBJ2-5
CASSHPRRGRETQYF
>-|TRBV4-1|TRBJ2-3
CASSTSGGSGDAQCF
>-|TRBV7-2|TRBJ1-1
CASSWGGEAFF